The clone carrying this TCR beta chain was detected a few times. What it binds is not known. The record originates from a study of T-cell reconstitution after alpha-beta-depleted transplantation in children. Unique molecular identifiers were built into the TCRbeta library. TCRdb reanalysed the PCR reads using MiXCR and keeps one entry per CDR3 protein. The data contain under 250,000 distinct CDR3 sequences, approximately 17% of them seen just once; the ten biggest clones take up roughly two fifths. Study-wide points: T-cell counts and diversity were attributed mostly to newly produced T cells one year after transplant. Alpha-beta T cells about two months after transplant reportedly derived from several hundred expanded graft clones.

The clonotype comes from a male patient aged 2 to 9 who had a stem cell transplant for acute lymphoblastic leukemia, so the T cells may come from the graft donor. The sample was PBMCs, mostly from graft donor cells, taken 360 days after TCRalphabeta/CD19-depleted stem cell transplant.

CDR3 coding DNA: TGTGCCACCAGCAGAGAACAGGGGGAAACTCAGCCCCAGCATTTT. Amino acid sequence: CATSREQGETQPQHF. The chain recombines TRBV15 with TRBJ1-5; 8 nucleotides line up with TRBD1. The CDR3 totals 15 residues. V shed 0 bases and J 6 bases; nucleotides not matched to a gene: 4. Germline lookup yields CDR1 LNHNV and CDR2 YYDKDF (reference sequence).